Below are 13 T cell receptor beta chains sequenced from a single sample in a study of CD8+ T cells in alopecia areata. Investigators isolated RNA and reverse transcribed it into cDNA to act as the sequencing template. Sequencing used immunoSEQ multiplex PCR; TCRdb keeps in-frame clones, though not all of them. This table holds 95,000 to 120,000 clones, 58% found once. Sample: NKG2D-low CD8+ T cells sorted from blood. The receptors come from a human donor with alopecia areata.

V is TRBV13 and J is TRBJ2-2; perhaps TRBD2 as D (5 bases). V shed 5 bases and J shed 5 bases, with 18 bases lying between them. The length of the CDR3 is 16 residues. Germline-derived CDR1 and CDR2 are PRHDT and FYEKMQ (reference sequence). CDR3 sequence (DNA): TGTGCCAGCAGCCCCACGGACGGGGTTCTTACCGGGGAGCTGTTTTTT. Translating it yields CASSPTDGVLTGELFF.

The chain employs TRBV4-1 and TRBJ1-2, with 8 bases identical to TRBD1. Germline CDR1 MGHRA, CDR2 YSYEKL. This CDR3 has 15 residues. Germline trimming cut 1 base from V and 4 bases from J; bases unmatched to any gene: 5. The CDR3 DNA follows: TGCGCCAGCAGCCAAGCGGGACAGGTCGTCTATGGCTACACCTTC. Amino acid sequence: CASSQAGQVVYGYTF.

The rearrangement joins TRBV12-2 to TRBJ2-1; the table's D call of TRBD2 was not tested on the DNA. TRBV12-2 is labeled a pseudogene. The CDR3 sequence is 14 residues long. The DNA for the CDR3 is TGTGCAAGTCGCTTAGCGCGGTGCGGGGTTGAGCAGTTCTTC. Translation: CASRLARCGVEQFF.

This chain connects TRBV10-3 to TRBJ2-6; 8 bases agree with TRBD1. The ends lost 2 bases at V and 3 bases at J; junction bases unmatched: 15. Germline V gene data show CDR1 as ENHRY and CDR2 as SYGVKD. The CDR3 spans 20 residues. The CDR3 sequence: CAISEPRQGPDQNGANVLTF. CDR3 bases: TGTGCCATCAGTGAGCCAAGACAGGGGCCCGATCAGAATGGGGCCAACGTCCTGACTTTC.

The J gene is TRBJ1-1, the V gene TRBV10-3; 7 bases line up with TRBD1. V shed 3 bases and J 1 base; nucleotides not matched to a gene: 2. The CDR3 extends over 14 amino acids. Germline V gene sequence: CDR1 ENHRY, CDR2 SYGVKD. DNA of the CDR3: TGTGCCATCAGTGACAGGGGGTCGAACACTGAAGCTTTCTTT. This gives the protein CAISDRGSNTEAFF.

This clone has just a few counts. The chain joins TRBV2 to TRBJ2-2; TRBD2 matches 7 bases. Germline CDR1 reads SNHLY; CDR2 reads FYNNEI. V lost 2 bases, J lost 13 bases, and 19 bases stayed unmatched. The CDR3 has 17 amino acids. This chain's CDR3 is CASSETGGLKTGSRLFF. The CDR3 bases are TGTGCCAGCAGTGAAACCGGGGGACTAAAAACTGGGAGTCGGCTGTTTTTT.

CDR3: CASSARPGRYSGANVLTF. DNA of the CDR3: TGTGCCAGCAGCGCTCGGCCGGGACGGTACTCTGGGGCCAACGTCCTGACTTTC. The V and J genes are TRBV7-6 and TRBJ2-6; the D call may be TRBD1 or TRBD2 (5 bases each). The CDR3 runs 18 residues. The V end was cut by 5 bases, the J end by 0 bases, with 17 bases between. CDR1 is SGHVS and CDR2 is FNYEAQ in the germline V gene.

This clone came up a few times. The J gene is TRBJ2-4, the V gene TRBV27; D ambiguous. This CDR3 spans 14 amino acids. V dropped 7 bases and J dropped 1 base, with 11 bases sitting between them. Germline V gene lookup returns CDR1 MNHEY and CDR2 SMNVEV (reference sequence). The DNA for the CDR3 is TGTGCCAGCAAGGGCGCTAGGGCCAAAAACATTCAGTACTTC. Translated: CASKGARAKNIQYF.

This clone was seen more than once but under ten times. The chain employs TRBV5-1 and TRBJ1-3; no clear D. Trimming pared 0 bases from V and 3 bases from J, leaving 4 bases between. The CDR3 is 13 amino acids. Germline V gene data show CDR1 as SGHRS and CDR2 as YFSETQ. CDR3 DNA: TGCGCCAGCAGCTTGGCCATTGGAAACACCATATATTTT. Translated: CASSLAIGNTIYF.

The rearrangement uses TRBV6-1 and TRBJ2-5, with 12 nucleotides matching TRBD2. Losses at the gene ends were 3 bases for V and 2 bases for J; bases not matched to a gene: 13. This CDR3 has 19 residues. Germline V gene lookup returns CDR1 MNHNS and CDR2 SASEGT. The chain's CDR3 is CASSDPGTSGHPGQETQYF. CDR3 DNA sequence: TGTGCCAGCAGTGACCCCGGGACTAGCGGGCACCCGGGGCAAGAGACCCAGTACTTC.

Only a few counts were recorded for this clone. The V call is TRBV7-8, the J call TRBJ2-3; TRBD2 agrees at 9 bases. The J segment lost 4 bases and the V segment lost 2 bases, leaving 7 bases of the junction unmatched. CDR3 length: 16 residues. Germline V gene data show CDR1 as SGHVS and CDR2 as FQNEAQ. CDR3 residues: CASSLSPSGNPDTQYF. The CDR3 nucleotides read TGTGCCAGCAGCTTAAGTCCTAGCGGGAACCCAGATACGCAGTATTTT.

This clone came up a few times. The V and J genes are TRBV29-1 and TRBJ2-3, with 7 bases identical to TRBD2. Trimming removed 3 bases from V and 5 bases from J; junction bases left unmatched: 8. The CDR3 consists of 14 residues. Germline loops: CDR1 SQVTM, CDR2 ANQGSEA. The CDR3 DNA sequence: TGCAGCGTTGATCCCCCTGCGGGAGTAGATACGCAGTATTTT. It encodes CSVDPPAGVDTQYF.

In its sample, this clone was seen once. The chain joins TRBV29-1 to TRBJ2-7; 10 positions match TRBD2. This CDR3 is 13 amino acids long. V was pared by 5 bases and J by 6 bases, with 7 bases of the junction left unmatched. Per the germline V gene, CDR1 is SQVTM and CDR2 is ANQGSEA. The CDR3 here is CSVRLAGDGEQYF. The DNA for the CDR3 is TGCAGCGTTCGGCTAGCGGGAGACGGCGAGCAGTACTTC.